The 8 T cell receptor beta chains given below trace back to one sample, sequenced in a study of response to subunit inactivated influenza vaccine. A single record per CDR3 protein comes from TCRdb applying MiXCR to the RT-PCR reads. The sample shows roughly 540,000 distinct CDR3 sequences, around 21% of them seen only once. The data were also submitted as part of a second study, on T cells expressing NK-cell markers. Turning to that study: Scientists made TCR beta cDNA using 5'RACE template switching with UMIs.

Here the sequenced sample was CD4+ T cells sorted from PBMCs, taken roughly 13 days after vaccination. The source of these receptors is a man aged 45 to 65 who received an inactivated influenza vaccine.

This clonotype has more than one count but fewer than ten. The chain combines TRBV20-1 with TRBJ2-7; the D is unclear. Trimming left V 6 bases short and J 3 bases short, with 12 bases between. CDR1 is DFQATT and CDR2 is SNEGSKA in the germline V gene (reference sequence). The CDR3 sequence is 12 residues long. The CDR3 DNA reads TGCAGTGCCCAAAACGCTAACTACGAGCAGTACTTC. The encoded protein is CSAQNANYEQYF.

DNA for the CDR3: TGCAGTGCTAGAGACCTCACGTTATACAGCATGAACACTGAAGCTTTCTTT. It translates to CSARDLTLYSMNTEAFF. The chain uses TRBV20-1 and TRBJ1-1; D not resolved. The V and J ends lost 0 bases and 0 bases respectively, with 17 bases between them. CDR1 and CDR2 (germline): DFQATT, SNEGSKA (reference sequence). The CDR3 has 17 residues.

The V call is TRBV12-3 or TRBV12-4, the J call TRBJ2-2; TRBD2 matches at 8 bases. V gave up 6 bases and J gave up 8 bases; unmatched junction bases: 11. The CDR3 is 15 amino acids. The CDR3, as DNA: TGTGCCAGCAGCCCGGGACTAGGGGCCTTAGGGGAGCTGTTTTTT. Translation gives CASSPGLGALGELFF.

The table lists this clonotype with a few counts. The rearrangement uses TRBV24-1 and TRBJ2-3; a weak D match, TRBD1 (6 bases). The CDR3 is 15 amino acids. Between the trimmed V and J ends, which lost 4 bases and 0 bases, there was a span of 10 bases. CDR1 is KGHDR and CDR2 is SFDVKD in the germline V gene. The CDR3 nucleotides read TGTGCCACCAGTGAATCAGGGGCCAGCACAGATACGCAGTATTTT. Translated: CATSESGASTDTQYF.

The genes are TRBV4-2 and TRBJ2-7; D tentatively reads TRBD1 or TRBD2 (6 bases each). Germline CDR1 reads LGHNA; CDR2 reads YNFKEQ. V was trimmed by 3 bases and J by 0 bases, leaving 12 bases between them. This CDR3 is built from 15 residues. CDR3 nucleotide sequence: TGTGCCAGCAGCCAGGGGGCTAGCGACTCCTACGAGCAGTACTTC. It is translated as CASSQGASDSYEQYF.

This clonotype was found a few times. The chain links TRBV6-1 to TRBJ1-1; a possible D gene is TRBD1 (6 bases). The V end lost 9 bases, the J end lost 1 base, and 15 bases lay between the germline ends. The CDR3 is 14 amino acids. Germline V gene sequence: CDR1 MNHNS, CDR2 SASEGT. As DNA, the CDR3 is TGTGCCAGTCACCATACAGGGACGAACACTGAAGCTTTCTTT. Amino acid sequence: CASHHTGTNTEAFF.

This clonotype was recorded a few times. The chain couples TRBV29-1 to TRBJ1-1; TRBD1 is a possible D gene (5 bases). Germline CDR1 reads SQVTM; CDR2 reads ANQGSEA. V lost 4 bases to trimming and J lost 5 bases, with 14 bases between them. This CDR3 contains 13 residues. CDR3 bases: TGCAGCGTTGTGAGGGGCCGAGGAACTGAAGCTTTCTTT. Amino acid sequence: CSVVRGRGTEAFF. Full variable domain (missing parts from reference TRBV29-1 and TRBJ1-1): SAVISQKPSRDICQRGTSLTIQCQVDSQVTMMFWYRQQPGQSLTLIATANQGSEATYESGFVIDKFPISRPNLTFSTLTVSNMSPEDSSIYLCSVVRGRGTEAFFGQGTRLTVV.

This clonotype has at least ten counts. CDR3 in DNA: TGCAGTGCCTCGGGGTATAGCAATCAGCCCCAGCATTTT. Translating gives CSASGYSNQPQHF. The chain is built from TRBV20-1 and TRBJ1-5; D remains unclear. The CDR3 is 13 residues long. Trimming took 6 bases from V and 0 from J, leaving 9 bases between them. The germline gives CDR1 DFQATT, CDR2 SNEGSKA (reference sequence).